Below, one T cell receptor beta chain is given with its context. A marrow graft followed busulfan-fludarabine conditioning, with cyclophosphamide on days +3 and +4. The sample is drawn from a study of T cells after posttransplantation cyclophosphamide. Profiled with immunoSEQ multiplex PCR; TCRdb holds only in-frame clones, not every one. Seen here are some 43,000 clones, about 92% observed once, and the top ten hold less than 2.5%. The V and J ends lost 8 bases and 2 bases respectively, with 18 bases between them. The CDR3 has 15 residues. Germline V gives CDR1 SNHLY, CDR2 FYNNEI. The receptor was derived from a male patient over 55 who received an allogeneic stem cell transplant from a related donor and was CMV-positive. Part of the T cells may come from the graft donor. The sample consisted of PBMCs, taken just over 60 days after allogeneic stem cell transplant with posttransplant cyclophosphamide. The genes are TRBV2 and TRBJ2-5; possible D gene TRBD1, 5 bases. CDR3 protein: CASGATRALQETQYF. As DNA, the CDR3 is TGTGCCAGCGGGGCTACGCGAGCCCTACAAGAGACCCAGTACTTC.